This T cell receptor beta chain was documented in a study of beta chain features in type 1 diabetes. Study-wide findings and caveats: Moderately but significantly shorter TCRB CDR3s were found in Type 1 diabetes patients in all four CD4+ subsets.

Isolated RNA was reverse transcribed in full, so expressed TCRB transcripts were sequenced. Measured with immunoSEQ multiplex PCR; TCRdb has only the in-frame clones, and not every one. In the table there are under 200,000 clones, around 8.6% of which are singletons. This clone appeared a few times. Its cognate antigen is unknown. Sequencing used central memory CD4+ T cells from blood. The TCR originated in a young woman with type 1 diabetes.

The CDR3: CASSLDGESYEQYF. CDR3 sequence (DNA): TGTGCCAGCAGCTTAGATGGAGAGTCCTACGAGCAGTACTTC. The V gene is TRBV7-2, the J gene TRBJ2-7; D unresolved. This CDR3 is built from 14 residues. V was cut by 1 base and J by 1 base, with 8 bases left in between. Looked up from germline, CDR1 is SGHTA and CDR2 is FQGNSA.